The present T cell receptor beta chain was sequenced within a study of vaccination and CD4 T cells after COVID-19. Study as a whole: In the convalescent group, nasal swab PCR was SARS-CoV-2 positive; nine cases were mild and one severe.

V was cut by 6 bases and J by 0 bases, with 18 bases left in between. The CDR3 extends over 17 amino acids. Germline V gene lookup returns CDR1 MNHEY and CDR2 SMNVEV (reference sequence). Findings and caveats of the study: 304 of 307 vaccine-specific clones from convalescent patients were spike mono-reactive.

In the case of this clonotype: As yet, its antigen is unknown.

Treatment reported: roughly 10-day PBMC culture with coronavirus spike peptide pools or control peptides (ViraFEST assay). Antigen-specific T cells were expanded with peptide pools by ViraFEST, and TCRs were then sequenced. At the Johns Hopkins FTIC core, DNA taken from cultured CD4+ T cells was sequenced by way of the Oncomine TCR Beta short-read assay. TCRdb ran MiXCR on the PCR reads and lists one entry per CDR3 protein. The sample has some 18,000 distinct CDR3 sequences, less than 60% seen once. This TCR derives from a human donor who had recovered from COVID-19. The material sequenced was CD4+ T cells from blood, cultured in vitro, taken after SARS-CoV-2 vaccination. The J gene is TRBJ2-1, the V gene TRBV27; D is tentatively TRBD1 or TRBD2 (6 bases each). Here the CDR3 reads CASSDSQGRSSYNEQFF. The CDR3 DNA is TGTGCCAGCAGCGATTCTCAGGGGAGGAGCTCCTACAATGAGCAGTTCTTC.